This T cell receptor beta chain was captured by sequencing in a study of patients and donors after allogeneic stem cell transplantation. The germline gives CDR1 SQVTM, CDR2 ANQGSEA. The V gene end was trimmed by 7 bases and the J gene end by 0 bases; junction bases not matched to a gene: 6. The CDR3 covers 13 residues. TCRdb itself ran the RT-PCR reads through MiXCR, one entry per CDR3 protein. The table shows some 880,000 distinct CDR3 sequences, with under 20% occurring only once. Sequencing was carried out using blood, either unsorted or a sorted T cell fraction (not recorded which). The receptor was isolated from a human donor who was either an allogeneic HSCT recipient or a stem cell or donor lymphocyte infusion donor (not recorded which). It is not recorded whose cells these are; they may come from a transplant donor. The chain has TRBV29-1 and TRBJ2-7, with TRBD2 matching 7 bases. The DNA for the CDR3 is TGCAGCGCTCTCGGGGGGTCCTCCTACGAGCAGTACTTC. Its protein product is CSALGGSSYEQYF.